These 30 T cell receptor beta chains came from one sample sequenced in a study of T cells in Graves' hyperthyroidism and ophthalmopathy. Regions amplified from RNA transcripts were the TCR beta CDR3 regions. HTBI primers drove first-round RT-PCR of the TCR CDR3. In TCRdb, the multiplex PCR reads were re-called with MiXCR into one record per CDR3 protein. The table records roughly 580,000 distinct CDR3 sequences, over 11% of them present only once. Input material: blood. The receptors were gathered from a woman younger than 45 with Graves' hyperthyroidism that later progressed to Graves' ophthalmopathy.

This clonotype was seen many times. The DNA of the CDR3 is TGTGCCAGCAGCTTAGATCTGGGCACCGGGGAGCTGTTTTTT. It encodes CASSLDLGTGELFF. This chain uses TRBV7-9 with TRBJ2-2; D uncertain. The V gene lost 1 base and the J gene lost 4 bases, with 7 bases spanning the gap. The CDR3 is 14 amino acids. Germline lookup yields CDR1 SEHNR and CDR2 FQNEAQ (reference sequence).

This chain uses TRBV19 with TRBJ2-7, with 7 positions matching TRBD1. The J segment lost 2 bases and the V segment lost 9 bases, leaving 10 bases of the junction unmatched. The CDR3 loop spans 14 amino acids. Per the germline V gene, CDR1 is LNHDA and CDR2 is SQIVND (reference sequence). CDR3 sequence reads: CASAWTGAAYEQYF. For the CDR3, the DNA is TGTGCCAGCGCCTGGACAGGCGCGGCCTACGAGCAGTACTTC.

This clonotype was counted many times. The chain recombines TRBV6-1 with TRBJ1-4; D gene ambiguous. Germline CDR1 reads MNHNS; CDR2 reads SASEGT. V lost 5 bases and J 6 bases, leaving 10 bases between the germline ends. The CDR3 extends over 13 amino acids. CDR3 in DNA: TGTGCCAGCAGTTATGTCGCGGATGAAAAACTGTTTTTT. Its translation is CASSYVADEKLFF.

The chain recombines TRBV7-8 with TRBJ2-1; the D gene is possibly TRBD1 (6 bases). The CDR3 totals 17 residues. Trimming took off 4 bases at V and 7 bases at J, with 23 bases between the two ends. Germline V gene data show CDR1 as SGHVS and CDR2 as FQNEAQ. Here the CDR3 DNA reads TGTGCCAGCAGCTCAGAAGTAATCGGGACACAAGTGAATGAGCAGTTCTTC. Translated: CASSSEVIGTQVNEQFF.

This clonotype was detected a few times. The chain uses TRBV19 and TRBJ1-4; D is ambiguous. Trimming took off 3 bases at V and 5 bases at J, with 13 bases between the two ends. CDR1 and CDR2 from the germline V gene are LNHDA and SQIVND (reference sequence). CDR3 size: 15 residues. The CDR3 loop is CASSIMGKGNEKLFF. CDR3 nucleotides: TGTGCCAGTAGTATTATGGGGAAGGGAAATGAAAAACTGTTTTTT.

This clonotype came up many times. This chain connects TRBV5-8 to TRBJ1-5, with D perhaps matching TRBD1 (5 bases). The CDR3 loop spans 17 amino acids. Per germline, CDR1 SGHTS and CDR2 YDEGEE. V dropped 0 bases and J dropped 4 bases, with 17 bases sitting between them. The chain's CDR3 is CASSLVGGSGGNQPQHF. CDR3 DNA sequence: TGTGCCAGCAGCTTGGTGGGGGGATCCGGGGGGAATCAGCCCCAGCATTTT.

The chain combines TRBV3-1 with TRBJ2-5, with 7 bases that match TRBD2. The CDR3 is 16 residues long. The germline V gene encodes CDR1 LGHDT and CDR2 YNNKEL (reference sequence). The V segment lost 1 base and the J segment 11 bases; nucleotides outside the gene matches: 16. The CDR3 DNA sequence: TGTGCCAGCAGCCAAGGGGGGGTGGGACTACAAGAGGCGCAGTACTTC. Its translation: CASSQGGVGLQEAQYF.

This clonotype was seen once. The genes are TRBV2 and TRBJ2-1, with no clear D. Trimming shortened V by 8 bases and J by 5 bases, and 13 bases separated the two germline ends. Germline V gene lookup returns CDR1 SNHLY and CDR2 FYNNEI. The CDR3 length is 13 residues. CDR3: CASHFQLNNEQFF. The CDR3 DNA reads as TGTGCCAGCCACTTCCAACTCAACAATGAGCAGTTCTTC.

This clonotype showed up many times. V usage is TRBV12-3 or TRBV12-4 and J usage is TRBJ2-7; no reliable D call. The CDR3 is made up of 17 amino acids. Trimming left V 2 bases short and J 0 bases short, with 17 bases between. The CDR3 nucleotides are TGTGCCAGCAGTTTATACGAAGGTGCTCCCAGCTCCTACGAGCAGTACTTC. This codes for CASSLYEGAPSSYEQYF.

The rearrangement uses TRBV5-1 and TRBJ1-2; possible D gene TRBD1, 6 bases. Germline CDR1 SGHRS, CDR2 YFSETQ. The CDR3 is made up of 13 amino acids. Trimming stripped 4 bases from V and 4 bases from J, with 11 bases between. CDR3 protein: CASSPGQRYGYTF. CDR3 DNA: TGCGCCAGCAGCCCCGGACAGCGCTATGGCTACACCTTC.

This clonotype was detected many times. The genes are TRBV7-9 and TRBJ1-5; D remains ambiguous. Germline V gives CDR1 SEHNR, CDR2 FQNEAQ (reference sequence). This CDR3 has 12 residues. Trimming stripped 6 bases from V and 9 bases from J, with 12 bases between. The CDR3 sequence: CASSKEEGPQHF. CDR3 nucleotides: TGTGCCAGCAGTAAAGAGGAGGGGCCCCAGCATTTT.

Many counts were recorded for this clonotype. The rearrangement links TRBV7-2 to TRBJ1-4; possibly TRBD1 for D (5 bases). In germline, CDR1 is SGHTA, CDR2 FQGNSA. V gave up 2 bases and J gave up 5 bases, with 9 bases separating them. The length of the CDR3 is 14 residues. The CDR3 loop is CASSLTRENEKLFF. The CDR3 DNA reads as TGTGCCAGCAGCTTAACCAGGGAAAATGAAAAACTGTTTTTT.

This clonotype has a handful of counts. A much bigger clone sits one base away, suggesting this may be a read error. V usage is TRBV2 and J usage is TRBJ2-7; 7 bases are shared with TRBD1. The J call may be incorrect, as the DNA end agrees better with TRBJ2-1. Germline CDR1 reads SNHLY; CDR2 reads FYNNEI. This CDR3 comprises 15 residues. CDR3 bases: TGTGCCAGCAACGGAGTGACAGGGTCCACCTACGAGCAGTTCTTC. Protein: CASNGVTGSTYEQFF.

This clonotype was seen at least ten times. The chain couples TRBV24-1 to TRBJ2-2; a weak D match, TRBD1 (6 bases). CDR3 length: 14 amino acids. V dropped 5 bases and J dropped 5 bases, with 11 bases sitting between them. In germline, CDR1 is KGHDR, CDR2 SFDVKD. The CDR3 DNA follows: TGTGCCACCAGTGCCCAGGGGAAAACCGGGGAGCTGTTTTTT. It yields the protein CATSAQGKTGELFF.

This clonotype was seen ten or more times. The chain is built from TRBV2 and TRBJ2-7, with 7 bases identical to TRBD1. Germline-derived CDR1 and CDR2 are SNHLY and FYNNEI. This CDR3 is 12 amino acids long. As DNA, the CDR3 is TGTGCGGGACAACAGGGGTTAGGCGAGCAGTACTTC. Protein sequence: CAGQQGLGEQYF.

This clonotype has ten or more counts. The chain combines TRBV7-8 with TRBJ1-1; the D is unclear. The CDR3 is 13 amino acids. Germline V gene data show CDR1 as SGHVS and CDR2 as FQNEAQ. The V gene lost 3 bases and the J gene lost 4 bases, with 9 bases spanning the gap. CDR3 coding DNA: TGTGCCAGCAGCTTTCAAGAGGGCACTGAAGCTTTCTTT. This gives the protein CASSFQEGTEAFF.

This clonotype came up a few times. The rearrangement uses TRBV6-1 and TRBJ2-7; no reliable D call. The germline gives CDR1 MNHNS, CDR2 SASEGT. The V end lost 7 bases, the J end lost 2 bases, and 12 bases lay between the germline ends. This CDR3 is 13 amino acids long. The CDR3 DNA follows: TGTGCCAGCATGAGTAGGGCTCCCTACGAGCAGTACTTC. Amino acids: CASMSRAPYEQYF.

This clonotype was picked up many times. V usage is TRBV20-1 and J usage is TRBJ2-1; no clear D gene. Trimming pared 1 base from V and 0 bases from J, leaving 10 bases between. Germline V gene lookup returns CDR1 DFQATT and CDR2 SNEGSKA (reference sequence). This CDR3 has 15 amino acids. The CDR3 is CSARVHKSSYNEQFF. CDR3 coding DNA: TGCAGTGCTAGAGTACACAAGAGCTCCTACAATGAGCAGTTCTTC.

The chain's CDR3 is CASSSTLTGGETQYF. CDR3 sequence (DNA): TGTGCCAGCAGCTCCACCCTGACAGGTGGAGAGACCCAGTACTTC. The chain employs TRBV6-1 and TRBJ2-5; possibly TRBD1 for D (6 bases). Germline V gene sequence: CDR1 MNHNS, CDR2 SASEGT. The CDR3 totals 15 residues. Trimming shortened V by 6 bases and J by 4 bases, and 18 bases separated the two germline ends.

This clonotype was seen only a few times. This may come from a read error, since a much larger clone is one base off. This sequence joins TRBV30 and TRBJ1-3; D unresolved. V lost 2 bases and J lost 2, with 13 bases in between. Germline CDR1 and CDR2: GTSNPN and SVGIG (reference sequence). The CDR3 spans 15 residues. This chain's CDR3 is CAWSLGWVPGNTIYF. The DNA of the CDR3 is TGTGCCTGGAGTCTTGGGTGGGTCCCTGGAAACACCATATATTTT.

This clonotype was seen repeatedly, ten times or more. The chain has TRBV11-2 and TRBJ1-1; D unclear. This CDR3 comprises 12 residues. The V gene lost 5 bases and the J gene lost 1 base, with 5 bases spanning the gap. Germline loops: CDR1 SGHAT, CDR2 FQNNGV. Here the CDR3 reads CASSEENTEAFF. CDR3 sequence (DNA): TGTGCCAGCAGCGAAGAGAACACTGAAGCTTTCTTT.

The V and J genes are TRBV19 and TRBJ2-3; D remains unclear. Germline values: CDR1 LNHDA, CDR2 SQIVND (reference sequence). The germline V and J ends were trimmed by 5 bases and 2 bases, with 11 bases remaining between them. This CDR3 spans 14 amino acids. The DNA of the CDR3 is TGTGCCAGTAGTCCAGGTGGGATCACAGATACGCAGTATTTT. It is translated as CASSPGGITDTQYF.

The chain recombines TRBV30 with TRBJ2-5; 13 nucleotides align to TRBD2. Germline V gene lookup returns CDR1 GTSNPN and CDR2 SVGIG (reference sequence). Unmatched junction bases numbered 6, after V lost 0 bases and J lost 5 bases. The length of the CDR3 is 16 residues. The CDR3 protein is CAWSVGTSGIGETQYF. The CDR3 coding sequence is TGTGCCTGGAGTGTCGGGACTAGCGGGATCGGGGAGACCCAGTACTTC.

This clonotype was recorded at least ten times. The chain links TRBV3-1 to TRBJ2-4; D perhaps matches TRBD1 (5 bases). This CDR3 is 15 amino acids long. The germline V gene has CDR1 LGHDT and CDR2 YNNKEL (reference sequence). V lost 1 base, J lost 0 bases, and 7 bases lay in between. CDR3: CASSQVQGAKNIQYF. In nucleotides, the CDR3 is TGTGCCAGCAGCCAAGTTCAGGGAGCCAAAAACATTCAGTACTTC.

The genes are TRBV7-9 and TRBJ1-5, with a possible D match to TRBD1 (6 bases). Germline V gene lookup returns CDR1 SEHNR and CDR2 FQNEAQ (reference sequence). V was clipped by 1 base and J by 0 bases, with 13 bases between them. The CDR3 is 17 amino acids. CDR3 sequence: CASSLERTVISNQPQHF. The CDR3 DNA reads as TGTGCCAGCAGCTTAGAACGGACAGTGATTAGCAATCAGCCCCAGCATTTT.

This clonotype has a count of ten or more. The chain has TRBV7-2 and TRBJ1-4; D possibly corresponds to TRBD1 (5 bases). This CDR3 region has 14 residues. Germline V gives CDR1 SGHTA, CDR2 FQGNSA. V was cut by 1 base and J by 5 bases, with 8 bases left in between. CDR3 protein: CASSLEAGNEKLFF. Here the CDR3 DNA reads TGTGCCAGCAGCTTAGAGGCAGGGAATGAAAAACTGTTTTTT.

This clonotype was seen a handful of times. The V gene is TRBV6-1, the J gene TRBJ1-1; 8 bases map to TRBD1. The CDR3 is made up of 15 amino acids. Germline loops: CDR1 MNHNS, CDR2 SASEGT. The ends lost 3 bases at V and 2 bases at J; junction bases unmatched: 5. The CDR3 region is CASSDQGAINTEAFF. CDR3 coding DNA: TGTGCCAGCAGTGACCAGGGGGCGATAAACACTGAAGCTTTCTTT.

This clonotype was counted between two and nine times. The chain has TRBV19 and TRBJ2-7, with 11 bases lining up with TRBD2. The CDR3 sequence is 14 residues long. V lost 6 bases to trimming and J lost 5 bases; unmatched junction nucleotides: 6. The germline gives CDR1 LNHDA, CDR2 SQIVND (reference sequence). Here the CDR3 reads CASRLLAGDDEQYF. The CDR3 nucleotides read TGTGCCAGTAGGTTACTAGCGGGAGATGACGAGCAGTACTTC.

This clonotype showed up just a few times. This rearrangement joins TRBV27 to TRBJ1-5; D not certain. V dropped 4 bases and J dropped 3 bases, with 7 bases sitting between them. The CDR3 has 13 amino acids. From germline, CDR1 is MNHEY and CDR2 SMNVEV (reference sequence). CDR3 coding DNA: TGTGCCAGCAGTTGGAGTAACAATCAGCCCCAGCATTTT. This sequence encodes CASSWSNNQPQHF.

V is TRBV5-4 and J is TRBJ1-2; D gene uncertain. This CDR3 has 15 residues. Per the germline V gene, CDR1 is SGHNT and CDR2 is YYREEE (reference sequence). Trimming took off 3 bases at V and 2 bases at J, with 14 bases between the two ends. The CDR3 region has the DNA TGTGCCAGCAGCTCAAACTTTTACGGCAACTATGGCTACACCTTC. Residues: CASSSNFYGNYGYTF.